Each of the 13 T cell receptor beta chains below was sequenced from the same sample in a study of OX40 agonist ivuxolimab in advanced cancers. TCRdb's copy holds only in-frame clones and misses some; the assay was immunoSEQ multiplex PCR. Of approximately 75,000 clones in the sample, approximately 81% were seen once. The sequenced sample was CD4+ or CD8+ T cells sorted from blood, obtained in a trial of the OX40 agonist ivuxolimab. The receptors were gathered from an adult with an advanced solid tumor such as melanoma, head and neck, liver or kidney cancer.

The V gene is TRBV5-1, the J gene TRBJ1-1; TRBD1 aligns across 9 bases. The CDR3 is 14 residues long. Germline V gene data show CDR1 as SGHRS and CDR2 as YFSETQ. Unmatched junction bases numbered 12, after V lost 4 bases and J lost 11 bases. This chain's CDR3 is CASSGDLQGAGAFF. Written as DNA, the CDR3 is TGCGCCAGCAGCGGTGATTTACAGGGGGCAGGGGCTTTCTTT.

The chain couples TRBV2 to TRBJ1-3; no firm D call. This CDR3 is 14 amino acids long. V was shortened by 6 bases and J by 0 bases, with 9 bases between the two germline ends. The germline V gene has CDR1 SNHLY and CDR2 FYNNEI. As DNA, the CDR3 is TGTGCCAGCAGGAAAGAGAACTCTGGAAACACCATATATTTT. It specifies CASRKENSGNTIYF.

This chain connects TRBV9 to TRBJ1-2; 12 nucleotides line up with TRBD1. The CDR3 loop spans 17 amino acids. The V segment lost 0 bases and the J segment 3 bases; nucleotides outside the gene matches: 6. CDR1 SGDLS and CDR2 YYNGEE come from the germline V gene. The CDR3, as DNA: TGTGCCAGCAGCGTAGATCCGGGACAGGGGGCTCACTATGGCTACACCTTC. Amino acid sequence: CASSVDPGQGAHYGYTF. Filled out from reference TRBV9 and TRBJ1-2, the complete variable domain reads DSGVTQTPKHLITATGQRVTLRCSPRSGDLSVYWYQQSLDQGLQFLIQYYNGEERAKGNILERFSAQQFPDLHSELNLSSLELGDSALYFCASSVDPGQGAHYGYTFGSGTRLTVV.

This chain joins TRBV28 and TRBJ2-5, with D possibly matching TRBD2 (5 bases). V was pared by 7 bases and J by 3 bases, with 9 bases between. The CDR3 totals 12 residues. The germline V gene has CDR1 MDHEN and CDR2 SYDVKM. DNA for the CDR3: TGTGCCAGCAAGACGGGGAAAGAGACCCAGTACTTC. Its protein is CASKTGKETQYF. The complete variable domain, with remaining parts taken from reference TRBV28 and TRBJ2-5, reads DVKVTQSSRYLVKRTGEKVFLECVQDMDHENMFWYRQDPGLGLRLIYFSYDVKMKEKGDIPEGYSVSREKKERFSLILESASTNQTSMYLCASKTGKETQYFGPGTRLLVL.

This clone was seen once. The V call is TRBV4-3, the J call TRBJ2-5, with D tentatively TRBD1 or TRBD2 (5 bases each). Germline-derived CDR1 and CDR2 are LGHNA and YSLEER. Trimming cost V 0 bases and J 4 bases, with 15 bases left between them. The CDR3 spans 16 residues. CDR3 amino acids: CASSQDYGTYSETQYF. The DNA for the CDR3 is TGCGCCAGCAGCCAAGACTATGGGACGTATTCAGAGACCCAGTACTTC.

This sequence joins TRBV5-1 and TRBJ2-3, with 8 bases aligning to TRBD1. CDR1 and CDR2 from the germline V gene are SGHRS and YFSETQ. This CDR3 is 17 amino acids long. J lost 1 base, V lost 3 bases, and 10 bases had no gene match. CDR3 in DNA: TGCGCCAGCAGCTGGGCAGGGGGCGCGCGGGGCACAGATACGCAGTATTTT. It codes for CASSWAGGARGTDTQYF.

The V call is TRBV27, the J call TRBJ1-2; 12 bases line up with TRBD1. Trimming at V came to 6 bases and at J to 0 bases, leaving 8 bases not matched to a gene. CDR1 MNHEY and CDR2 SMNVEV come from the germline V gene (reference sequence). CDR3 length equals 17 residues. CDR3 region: CASRISGQGATNYGYTF. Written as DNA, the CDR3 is TGTGCCAGCAGGATATCGGGACAGGGGGCGACTAACTATGGCTACACCTTC.

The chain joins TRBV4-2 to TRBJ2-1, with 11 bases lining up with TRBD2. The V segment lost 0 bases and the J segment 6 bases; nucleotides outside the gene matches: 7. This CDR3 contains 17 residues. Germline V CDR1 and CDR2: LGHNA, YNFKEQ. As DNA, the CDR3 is TGTGCCAGCAGCCAAGATTTAGCGGGGGGGCCCAGCAATGAGCAGTTCTTC. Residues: CASSQDLAGGPSNEQFF.

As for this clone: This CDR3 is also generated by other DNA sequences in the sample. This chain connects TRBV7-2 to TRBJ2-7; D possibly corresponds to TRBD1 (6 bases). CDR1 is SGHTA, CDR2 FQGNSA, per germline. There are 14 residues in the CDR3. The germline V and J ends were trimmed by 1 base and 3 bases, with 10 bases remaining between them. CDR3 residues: CASSLGTGNYEQYF. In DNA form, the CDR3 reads TGTGCCAGCAGCTTAGGTACAGGGAACTACGAGCAGTACTTC.

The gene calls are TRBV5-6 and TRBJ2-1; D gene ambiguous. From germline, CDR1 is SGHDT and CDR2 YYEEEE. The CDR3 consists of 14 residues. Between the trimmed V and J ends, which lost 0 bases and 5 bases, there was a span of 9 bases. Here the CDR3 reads CASSLDALNNEQFF. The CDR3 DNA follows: TGTGCCAGCAGCTTGGATGCCCTGAACAATGAGCAGTTCTTC.

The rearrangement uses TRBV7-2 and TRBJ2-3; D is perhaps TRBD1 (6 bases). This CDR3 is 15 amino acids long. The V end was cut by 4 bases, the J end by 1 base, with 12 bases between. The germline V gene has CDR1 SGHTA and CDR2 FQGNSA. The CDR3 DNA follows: TGTGCCAGCAGCTATCTAGGGGGTGGCACAGATACGCAGTATTTT. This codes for CASSYLGGGTDTQYF.

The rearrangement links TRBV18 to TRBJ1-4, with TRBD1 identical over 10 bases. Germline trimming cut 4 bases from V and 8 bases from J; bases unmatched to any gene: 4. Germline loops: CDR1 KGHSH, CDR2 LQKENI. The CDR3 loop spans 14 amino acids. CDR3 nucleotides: TGTGCCAGCTCACGGACAGGGGGGAAGGAAAAACTGTTTTTT. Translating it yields CASSRTGGKEKLFF.

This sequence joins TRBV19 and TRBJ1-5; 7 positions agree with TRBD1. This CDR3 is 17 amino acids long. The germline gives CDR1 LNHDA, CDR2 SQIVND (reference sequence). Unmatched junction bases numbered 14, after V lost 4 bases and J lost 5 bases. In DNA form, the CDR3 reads TGTGCCAGTAGTACCCCGGGGGACAGAGCCGCTTATCAGCCCCAGCATTTT. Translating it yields CASSTPGDRAAYQPQHF.